Included here is one T cell receptor beta chain sequence, with context. The germline V and J ends were trimmed by 2 bases and 7 bases, with 11 bases remaining between them. Germline-derived CDR1 and CDR2 are SNHLY and FYNNEI. The CDR3 runs 14 residues. These data belong to a study of blood T cells in healthy people across ages. Then a second PCR, running roughly 7 to 11 cycles, was carried out with a sample-barcoded 5' primer and a J-beta primer mix. TCRdb re-derived calls from the 5' RACE reads in MiXCR, one entry per CDR3 protein. The data hold hundreds of thousands of distinct CDR3 sequences, with 45% to 70% observed a single time.

The chain links TRBV2 to TRBJ2-2; a possible D gene is TRBD1 (6 bases). Sequencing was done on a sample of blood. The TCR was taken from a man between 35 and 55 years old in good health. The CDR3 DNA follows: TGTGCCAGCAGTGAAAATCGAGGGGGCGGGGAGCTGTTTTTT. Its translation is CASSENRGGGELFF.